Reported below is one T cell receptor beta chain. Its specificity is not known. This sample was included in a study of post-analysis software for immune sequencing data. Study-level information: Patients with relapsing-remitting, secondary progressive and progressive-relapsing multiple sclerosis courses were all represented.

Germline values: CDR1 DFQATT, CDR2 SNEGSKA (reference sequence). J was trimmed by 9 bases and V by 3 bases; bases with no gene match: 8. This CDR3 spans 14 amino acids. Prepared libraries of TCR beta cDNA carried unique molecular identifiers. T cells numbering about 0.85 to 11 million yielded cDNA molecules that totaled roughly 500,000. TCRdb reprocessed the PCR reads via MiXCR and lists one record per CDR3 protein. Found here are fewer than 850,000 distinct CDR3 sequences, under 60% of them singletons; the top ten hold approximately 5%. Whole-study results and caveats: Normalized Chao1 diversity was significantly lower in multiple sclerosis patients than in controls. Elevated frequency relative to controls characterized several TRBV segments in patients, TRBV5-6, TRBV5-1 and TRBV20-1 among them. Batch-matched samples strongly co-clustered by F measure.

The chain carries TRBV20-1 and TRBJ2-7, with 13 bases that match TRBD2. The specimen was blood. This sequence was found in a girl aged 5-17 years with multiple sclerosis. This CDR3 reads CSARDGTSGVLQYF. The CDR3 nucleotides read TGCAGTGCTAGGGATGGGACTAGCGGGGTGTTGCAGTACTTC.